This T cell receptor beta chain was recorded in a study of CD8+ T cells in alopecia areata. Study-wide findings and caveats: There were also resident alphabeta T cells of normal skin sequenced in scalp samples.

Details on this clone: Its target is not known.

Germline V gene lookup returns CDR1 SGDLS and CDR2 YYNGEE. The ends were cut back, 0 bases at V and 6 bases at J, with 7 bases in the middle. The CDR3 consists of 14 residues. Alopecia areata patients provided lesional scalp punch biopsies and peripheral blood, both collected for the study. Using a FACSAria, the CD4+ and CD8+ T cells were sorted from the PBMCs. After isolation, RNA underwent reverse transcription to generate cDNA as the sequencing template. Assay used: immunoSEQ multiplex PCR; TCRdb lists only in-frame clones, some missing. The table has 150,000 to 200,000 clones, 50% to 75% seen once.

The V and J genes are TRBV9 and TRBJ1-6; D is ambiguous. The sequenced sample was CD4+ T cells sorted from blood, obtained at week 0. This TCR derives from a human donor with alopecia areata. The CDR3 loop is CASSVGQINSPLHF. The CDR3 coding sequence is TGTGCCAGCAGCGTAGGCCAGATTAATTCACCCCTCCACTTT.